This TCR beta chain appears in the sequencing data of a study of beta chain features in type 1 diabetes. Turning to the study itself: All samples combined gave fewer than 110 million sorted cells for examination. Notes on the study in general: The similarity of naive, central memory and Treg TCRB repertoires appeared greater among patients than among healthy donors. All four CD4+ subsets of Type 1 diabetes patients contained TCRB CDR3s that were moderately but significantly shorter.

Cells sorted by CD45RO/CCR7/CD25/CD127/CD95/CD27 comprised CD4+ naive, central memory, regulatory and stem cell-like memory cells. This clone was recorded a few times. No antigen is known for it. The CDR3 contains 13 residues. Germline CDR1 and CDR2: SGHTA and FQGNSA. The V and J ends lost 6 bases and 6 bases, in that order; junction bases with no gene match: 8. cDNA synthesis used the whole RNA isolate, giving expressed TCRB sequences. Libraries were prepared by immunoSEQ multiplex PCR; TCRdb keeps only in-frame clonotypes and omits some of them. This table holds about 360,000 clones, roughly 12% found once.

Source material: naive CD4+ T cells from blood. The genes are TRBV7-2 and TRBJ2-7; TRBD1 aligns across 7 bases. This TCR was recovered from a man between 18 and 35 years old in good health. CDR3 sequence: CASRLQGKVEQYF. The CDR3 region has the DNA TGTGCCAGCAGACTACAGGGGAAGGTCGAGCAGTACTTC.